The clone carrying this T cell receptor beta chain was detected once. The antigen is not known. The data originate from a study of a mutant IDH1 vaccine in newly diagnosed glioma. The protocol was immunoSEQ multiplex PCR, while the TCRdb copy is restricted to in-frame clones and leaves out a portion. This table has nearly 50,000 clones, 65% to 85% appearing once. V lost 2 bases and J 7 bases, leaving 16 bases between the germline ends. CDR3 length: 15 amino acids. CDR1 and CDR2 (germline): SGHRS, YFSETQ. Noted time point: week 47, end of study. In every dose of vaccine, 300 ug of mutant IDH1 20-mer peptide was given alongside topical imiquimod.

The J gene is TRBJ2-1, the V gene TRBV5-1; D is perhaps TRBD2 (6 bases). The sequenced sample was PBMCs, obtained from a glioma patient whose treatment included an IDH1 peptide vaccine. The origin of this receptor is a woman younger than 45 with glioma. Some clones in this sample may be carry-over from other donors' samples. The CDR3 loop is CASSFRLDGTNEQFF. The CDR3 DNA reads as TGCGCCAGCAGCTTCCGACTAGACGGGACGAATGAGCAGTTCTTC.